What follows is one T cell receptor (beta chain) and its context. This specimen comes from a study of T cell changes during pregnancy in multiple sclerosis. Using immunoSEQ multiplex PCR, the repertoire was profiled, and TCRdb retains in-frame clones only, with some absent. The data contain approximately 38,000 clones, roughly 94% of them singletons. The TCR sequence derives from a female donor with multiple sclerosis, enrolled in a pregnancy study. The sequenced sample was peripheral blood, obtained in the third trimester of pregnancy.

For the CDR3, the DNA is TGTGCCAGCACGAAGGGGTGGGGAATGAACACTGAAGCTTTCTTT. Its protein is CASTKGWGMNTEAFF. The chain joins TRBV28 to TRBJ1-1; a weak D match, TRBD1 (5 bases). The CDR3 loop spans 15 amino acids. Per the germline V gene, CDR1 is MDHEN and CDR2 is SYDVKM. Deletions cut 7 bases from V and 0 bases from J, with 15 bases between.